The 27 T cell receptor beta chains in this list originate from one sample, sequenced in a study of response to subunit inactivated influenza vaccine. TCRdb redid the calling of the RT-PCR reads with MiXCR, one entry per CDR3 protein. The data show hundreds of thousands of distinct CDR3 sequences, roughly 9.8% seen once. Sequenced material: PBMCs from blood, taken roughly 46 days after vaccination. The receptors were gathered from a man aged 45-65 years who received an inactivated influenza vaccine.

This clonotype was seen more than once but under ten times. The chain joins TRBV12-3 or TRBV12-4 to TRBJ1-5; no firm D call. The V end lost 3 bases, the J end lost 3 bases, and 9 bases lay between the germline ends. This CDR3 has 14 residues. The CDR3 DNA is TGTGCCAGCAGTTTGGCCGGAATCAATCAGCCCCAGCATTTT. Residues: CASSLAGINQPQHF.

The chain combines TRBV4-1 with TRBJ1-5, with D uncertain. The V gene's germline CDR1 is MGHRA and CDR2 YSYEKL. This CDR3 spans 15 amino acids. The ends were cut back, 0 bases at V and 4 bases at J, with 10 bases in the middle. CDR3 in DNA: TGCGCCAGCAGCCAAGATAGGACGGTTAATCAGCCCCAGCATTTT. Amino acids: CASSQDRTVNQPQHF.

This clonotype appeared many times. This sequence joins TRBV29-1 and TRBJ2-3; D is possibly TRBD1 or TRBD2 (5 bases each). Germline-derived CDR1 and CDR2 are SQVTM and ANQGSEA. This CDR3 is built from 13 residues. Trimming shortened V by 5 bases and J by 1 base, and 10 bases separated the two germline ends. The CDR3 sequence: CSVHRDRTDTQYF. In DNA, the CDR3 is TGCAGCGTTCACCGGGACCGCACAGATACGCAGTATTTT.

In this sample, this clonotype turned up a few times. V gene TRBV20-1 combines with J gene TRBJ2-4; 8 nucleotides align to TRBD1. This CDR3 is built from 15 residues. Trimming cost V 1 base and J 5 bases; bases outside gene matches: 7. The V gene's germline CDR1 is DFQATT and CDR2 SNEGSKA (reference sequence). CDR3 DNA: TGCAGTGCTAGAGTACGACGACAGGGGCAAAACATTCAGTACTTC. Its protein product is CSARVRRQGQNIQYF.

This clonotype was recorded only once. A much larger clonotype is one base distant, so this may be a read error. The chain joins TRBV5-1 to TRBJ1-4; 8 bases align to TRBD1. From germline, CDR1 is SGHRS and CDR2 YFSETQ. This CDR3 spans 14 amino acids. Germline trimming cut 4 bases from V and 4 bases from J; bases unmatched to any gene: 3. The CDR3 spells CASSNGQGNEKLFF. Written as DNA, the CDR3 is TGCGCCAGCAGCAACGGACAGGGTAATGAAAAACTGTTTTTT.

This clonotype has only a few counts. The rearrangement uses TRBV12-3 or TRBV12-4 and TRBJ2-1, with 9 bases fitting TRBD2. The V segment lost 6 bases and the J segment 10 bases; nucleotides outside the gene matches: 10. This CDR3 region has 14 residues. The CDR3 sequence: CASRSQGLAFEQFF. The CDR3 DNA reads TGTGCCAGCAGATCCCAGGGACTAGCTTTCGAGCAGTTCTTC.

DNA of the CDR3: TGTGCCAGCAGCCAAAATCCTACAGGGCCCGAGCAGTACTTC. Translation gives CASSQNPTGPEQYF. The chain recombines TRBV9 with TRBJ2-7, with D possibly being TRBD1 (6 bases). Germline CDR1 and CDR2: SGDLS and YYNGEE. Trimming pared 4 bases from V and 6 bases from J, leaving 17 bases between. CDR3 length: 14 residues.

This clonotype was picked up a small number of times. V gene TRBV12-3 or TRBV12-4 combines with J gene TRBJ1-5, with no clear D. Between the trimmed V and J ends, which lost 4 bases and 6 bases, there was a span of 13 bases. The CDR3 spans 14 residues. CDR3 coding DNA: TGTGCCAGCAGTTATGGCAGTCGCGGTCAGCCCCAGCATTTT. Its translation: CASSYGSRGQPQHF.

The V and J genes are TRBV14 and TRBJ2-7; 7 nucleotides align to TRBD1. Germline V gene sequence: CDR1 SGHDN, CDR2 FVKESK. The CDR3 contains 15 residues. J was trimmed by 2 bases and V by 4 bases; bases with no gene match: 8. The DNA of the CDR3 is TGTGCCAGCAGCCGAGGACAGGTCCTCACCTACGAGCAGTACTTC. Its translation: CASSRGQVLTYEQYF.

The rearrangement uses TRBV13 and TRBJ2-6, with D possibly matching TRBD2 (5 bases). The V end lost 5 bases, the J end lost 0 bases, and 8 bases lay between the germline ends. CDR3 length: 15 amino acids. The germline V gene has CDR1 PRHDT and CDR2 FYEKMQ (reference sequence). The CDR3: CASSNGLSGANVLTF. The CDR3 DNA sequence: TGTGCCAGCAGCAACGGACTCTCTGGGGCCAACGTCCTGACTTTC.

This clonotype came up a few times. This chain uses TRBV29-1 with TRBJ2-7; 9 bases align to TRBD1. Germline V gene lookup returns CDR1 SQVTM and CDR2 ANQGSEA. V was clipped by 5 bases and J by 0 bases; unmatched bases: 2. The CDR3 length is 13 residues. DNA for the CDR3: TGCAGCGTTATGGGACAGGGCTCCTACGAGCAGTACTTC. Translating it yields CSVMGQGSYEQYF.

This clonotype has more than one count but fewer than ten. V and J are TRBV29-1 and TRBJ2-7, with TRBD2 identical over 11 bases. V lost 5 bases to trimming and J lost 6 bases; unmatched junction nucleotides: 6. The CDR3 sequence is 13 residues long. The germline V gene encodes CDR1 SQVTM and CDR2 ANQGSEA. This CDR3 is CSVKRTSGFEQYF. In nucleotides, the CDR3 is TGCAGCGTTAAGCGGACTAGCGGGTTCGAGCAGTACTTC.

This clonotype has only a few counts. The CDR3 loop is CAISESRDRAHEQYF. The CDR3 DNA is TGTGCCATCAGTGAGTCGCGGGACAGGGCCCACGAGCAGTACTTC. The chain employs TRBV10-3 and TRBJ2-7, with TRBD1 matching over 9 bases. V lost 0 bases, J lost 5 bases, and 5 bases stayed unmatched. The V gene's germline CDR1 is ENHRY and CDR2 SYGVKD. This CDR3 contains 15 residues.

This clonotype was seen more than once but under ten times. This rearrangement joins TRBV5-5 to TRBJ2-5; D possibly matches TRBD1 or TRBD2 (7 bases each). This CDR3 spans 15 amino acids. V was trimmed by 4 bases and J by 1 base, leaving 14 bases between them. The germline V gene encodes CDR1 SGHKS and CDR2 YYEKEE (reference sequence). In nucleotides, the CDR3 is TGTGCCAGCAGCCCCCAGGGGGGGTCCCAAGAGACCCAGTACTTC. Translating it yields CASSPQGGSQETQYF.

This chain uses TRBV4-1 with TRBJ1-6; 7 positions agree with TRBD1. V gave up 2 bases and J gave up 10 bases; unmatched junction bases: 14. The CDR3 covers 17 residues. CDR1 and CDR2 (germline): MGHRA, YSYEKL. The CDR3 DNA reads TGCGCCAGCAGCCAATATACACAAACAGGGGTTGTATCACCCCTCCACTTT. The encoded protein is CASSQYTQTGVVSPLHF.

The rearrangement uses TRBV6-2 or TRBV6-3 and TRBJ2-1, with D uncertain. V lost 2 bases and J 8 bases, leaving 7 bases between the germline ends. CDR1 is MNHEY, CDR2 SVGEGT, per germline. The CDR3 is made up of 12 amino acids. The CDR3 DNA sequence: TGTGCCAGCAGTTACCCCTATGATGAGCAGTTCTTC. Translating it yields CASSYPYDEQFF.

The V call is TRBV7-9, the J call TRBJ2-3; no definite D call. The germline CDR1 and CDR2 sequences are SEHNR and FQNEAQ (reference sequence). The CDR3 is 12 amino acids. Trimming stripped 11 bases from V and 3 bases from J, with 12 bases between. As DNA, the CDR3 is TGTGCCGCTGATCAGGCGACAGATACGCAGTATTTT. Its protein is CAADQATDTQYF.

This clonotype was counted between two and nine times. The chain combines TRBV15 with TRBJ1-1; 10 bases map to TRBD1. After removal of 4 bases from V and 7 bases from J, the junction contained 9 bases not matched to a gene. Germline loops: CDR1 LNHNV, CDR2 YYDKDF (reference sequence). This CDR3 has 15 residues. DNA of the CDR3: TGTGCCACCAGCATCCTAGGGACAGGGGATGGTGAAGCTTTCTTT. It is translated as CATSILGTGDGEAFF.

This clonotype was detected ten times or more. The V gene is TRBV20-1, the J gene TRBJ2-1; 8 nucleotides agree with TRBD1. The CDR3 has 14 residues. The germline V gene has CDR1 DFQATT and CDR2 SNEGSKA (reference sequence). V shed 4 bases, J shed 5 bases, and the junction held 7 bases outside the gene matches. CDR3 coding DNA: TGCAGTGCTAAGGACAGGGTGCTAAACAATGAGCAGTTCTTC. It codes for CSAKDRVLNNEQFF.

This clonotype was seen a few times. The chain uses TRBV7-9 and TRBJ1-2; D is ambiguous. V lost 5 bases and J 2 bases, leaving 9 bases between the germline ends. CDR1 SEHNR and CDR2 FQNEAQ come from the germline V gene (reference sequence). The CDR3 has 13 amino acids. CDR3 loop: CASSVPGNYGYTF. In DNA, the CDR3 is TGTGCCAGCAGCGTGCCGGGGAACTATGGCTACACCTTC.

This clonotype was observed a few times. The chain links TRBV10-3 to TRBJ1-2, with D possibly matching TRBD1 (5 bases). The germline CDR1 and CDR2 sequences are ENHRY and SYGVKD. Deletions cut 0 bases from V and 3 bases from J, with 11 bases between. CDR3 length equals 15 residues. CDR3 residues: CAISESGTGDYGYTF. CDR3 coding DNA: TGTGCCATCAGTGAGTCCGGGACGGGGGACTATGGCTACACCTTC.

This clonotype was observed a handful of times. CDR3 nucleotides: TGTGCCAGCAGTGAACTCGGGCTGGGCACAGATACGCAGTATTTT. It codes for CASSELGLGTDTQYF. The chain recombines TRBV25-1 with TRBJ2-3; D is undetermined. Trimming cost V 2 bases and J 1 base, with 10 bases left between them. This CDR3 has 15 residues. Germline loops: CDR1 MGHDK, CDR2 SYGVNS.

This clonotype was recorded many times. The V gene is TRBV6-1, the J gene TRBJ1-6, with 7 bases that match TRBD1. The CDR3 loop spans 14 amino acids. V shed 5 bases and J 6 bases; nucleotides not matched to a gene: 4. Germline V gene data show CDR1 as MNHNS and CDR2 as SASEGT. The CDR3 nucleotides are TGTGCCAGCAGTCGGACAGGCCTTAATTCACCCCTCCACTTT. Translated, it gives CASSRTGLNSPLHF.

This clonotype was recorded a few times. CDR3 amino acids: CASSHPGEKLFF. The CDR3 DNA is TGCGCCAGCAGCCACCCTGGGGAAAAACTGTTTTTT. J is TRBJ1-4 and V is TRBV4-1; D is unresolved. V gave up 3 bases and J gave up 8 bases, with 7 bases separating them. Germline V gives CDR1 MGHRA, CDR2 YSYEKL. The CDR3 runs 12 residues.

This clonotype came up a few times. V gene TRBV12-3 or TRBV12-4 combines with J gene TRBJ1-4; D gene unclear. The CDR3 consists of 11 residues. The ends were cut back, 8 bases at V and 7 bases at J, with 8 bases in the middle. CDR3 DNA sequence: TGTGCCAGCTCCAGAGCTGAAAAACTGTTTTTT. Amino acid sequence: CASSRAEKLFF.

The chain couples TRBV5-1 to TRBJ2-7; the D call may be TRBD1 or TRBD2 (5 bases each). This CDR3 comprises 14 residues. Germline V gives CDR1 SGHRS, CDR2 YFSETQ. The V gene lost 5 bases and the J gene lost 0 bases, with 12 bases spanning the gap. The CDR3: CASRAPGSSYEQYF. CDR3 DNA sequence: TGCGCCAGCAGGGCTCCAGGGAGCTCCTACGAGCAGTACTTC.

The V gene is TRBV5-5, the J gene TRBJ2-7, with TRBD1 matching over 7 bases. The CDR3 consists of 13 residues. V was clipped by 7 bases and J by 0 bases; unmatched bases: 4. Germline CDR1 is SGHKS and CDR2 is YYEKEE (reference sequence). DNA of the CDR3: TGTGCCAGCGCCGGGACAGTCTCCTACGAGCAGTACTTC. It encodes CASAGTVSYEQYF. Full variable domain (remainder filled in from reference TRBV5-5 and TRBJ2-7): DAGVTQSPTHLIKTRGQQVTLRCSPISGHKSVSWYQQVLGQGPQFIFQYYEKEERGRGNFPDRFSARQFPNYSSELNVNALLLGDSALYLCASAGTVSYEQYFGPGTRLTVT.